The next 11 T cell receptor beta chains were all read from a single sample in a study of beta chain features in type 1 diabetes. Expressed TCRB transcripts were sequenced after all isolated RNA was converted to cDNA. The method was immunoSEQ multiplex PCR; TCRdb's version includes in-frame clones alone and lacks a portion of them. The top ten hold 0.053% of the sample, which has 240,000 or so clones, approximately 70% seen once. The sequencing input was naive CD4+ T cells from blood. These TCRs come from a man aged 30 to 39 in good health.

This chain connects TRBV28 to TRBJ1-5; 7 bases align to TRBD1. CDR3 length equals 15 residues. V shed 3 bases, J shed 6 bases, and the junction held 8 bases outside the gene matches. Per the germline V gene, CDR1 is MDHEN and CDR2 is SYDVKM. Here the CDR3 DNA reads TGTGCCAGCAGTTTCCCAGGGGGAGAGGGTCAGCCCCAGCATTTT. Its translation: CASSFPGGEGQPQHF.

V gene TRBV4-1 combines with J gene TRBJ2-1; possible D gene TRBD2, 5 bases. Germline CDR1 is MGHRA and CDR2 is YSYEKL. CDR3 length equals 13 residues. V shed 2 bases and J shed 9 bases, with 11 bases lying between them. CDR3 sequence: CASSQLTRSEQFF. The CDR3 DNA reads as TGCGCCAGCAGCCAACTAACTAGGAGTGAGCAGTTCTTC.

This chain connects TRBV11-2 to TRBJ2-7; 11 bases are shared with TRBD1. Germline lookup yields CDR1 SGHAT and CDR2 FQNNGV. The CDR3 is 14 amino acids. Trimming at V came to 4 bases and at J to 2 bases, leaving 1 base not matched to a gene. This CDR3 reads CASSSGQGAYEQYF. The CDR3 bases are TGTGCCAGCAGCTCGGGACAGGGGGCCTACGAGCAGTACTTC.

This clone was counted only a few times. The gene calls are TRBV7-2 and TRBJ2-7; 15 positions match TRBD2. The J segment lost 8 bases and the V segment lost 4 bases, leaving 6 bases of the junction unmatched. CDR3 size: 15 residues. From germline, CDR1 is SGHTA and CDR2 FQGNSA. The CDR3: CASSYGLAGGPQQYF. The DNA of the CDR3 is TGTGCCAGCAGCTACGGACTAGCGGGAGGGCCTCAGCAGTACTTC.

J is TRBJ2-1 and V is TRBV11-2; perhaps TRBD2 as D (7 bases). The CDR3 is 17 residues long. Germline V gene sequence: CDR1 SGHAT, CDR2 FQNNGV. V dropped 5 bases and J dropped 6 bases, with 23 bases sitting between them. The CDR3 DNA reads as TGTGCCAGCAGCCCCGCTCCTATCCCGCGGGGGCGCAATGAGCAGTTCTTC. Its translation: CASSPAPIPRGRNEQFF.

The chain is built from TRBV27 and TRBJ2-4; 11 bases map to TRBD2. CDR1 is MNHEY and CDR2 is SMNVEV in the germline V gene (reference sequence). CDR3 length equals 17 residues. Trimming at V came to 6 bases and at J to 4 bases, leaving 11 bases not matched to a gene. CDR3 amino acids: CASREPGLADSKNIQYF. CDR3 nucleotide sequence: TGTGCCAGCAGAGAACCGGGACTAGCGGATTCAAAAAACATTCAGTACTTC.

The rearrangement uses TRBV14 and TRBJ2-1; D not certain. The CDR3 covers 13 residues. Germline loops: CDR1 SGHDN, CDR2 FVKESK. Between the trimmed V and J ends, which lost 5 bases and 8 bases, there was a span of 13 bases. The CDR3 region has the DNA TGTGCCAGCAGCTCCAATAGTGGGTATGAGCAGTTCTTC. Amino acid sequence: CASSSNSGYEQFF. Based on the CDR3 plus reference TRBV14 and TRBJ2-1, the full variable domain is EAGVTQFPSHSVIEKGQTVTLRCDPISGHDNLYWYRRVMGKEIKFLLHFVKESKQDESGMPNNRFLAERTGGTYSTLKVQPAELEDSGVYFCASSSNSGYEQFFGPGTRLTVL.

CDR3 in amino acids: CAWRGTSSRLTQYF. For the CDR3, the DNA is TGTGCCTGGAGAGGGACATCGTCTCGCCTTACGCAGTATTTT. The V gene is TRBV30, the J gene TRBJ2-3, with a weak D call TRBD1 (6 bases). CDR1 and CDR2 from the germline V gene are GTSNPN and SVGIG (reference sequence). The V gene lost 3 bases and the J gene lost 8 bases, with 18 bases spanning the gap. This CDR3 has 14 residues. The entire variable domain, with the rest obtained from reference TRBV30 and TRBJ2-3, is as follows: SQTIHQWPATLVQPVGSPLSLECTVEGTSNPNLYWYRQAAGRGLQLLFYSVGIGQISSEVPQNLSASRPQDRQFILSSKKLLLSDSGFYLCAWRGTSSRLTQYFGPGTRLTVL.

V usage is TRBV11-2 and J usage is TRBJ2-7; 8 nucleotides agree with TRBD2. The CDR3 has 16 amino acids. The trim removed 0 bases at V and 6 bases at J, leaving 10 bases unmatched. CDR1 and CDR2 (germline): SGHAT, FQNNGV. CDR3 in amino acids: CASSLEGGLVQSEQYF. The CDR3 nucleotides are TGTGCCAGCAGCTTAGAGGGGGGACTAGTCCAGTCCGAGCAGTACTTC.

J is TRBJ1-2 and V is TRBV7-9; 8 nucleotides align to TRBD1. The germline V gene has CDR1 SEHNR and CDR2 FQNEAQ (reference sequence). The length of the CDR3 is 15 residues. The trim removed 1 base at V and 3 bases at J, leaving 4 bases unmatched. CDR3 bases: TGTGCCAGCAGCTTAGTCAGGGGGCCGGACTATGGCTACACCTTC. It is translated as CASSLVRGPDYGYTF.

This clone was counted only a few times. The rearrangement joins TRBV10-3 to TRBJ2-3; tentative D call: TRBD2 (6 bases). CDR1 and CDR2 (germline): ENHRY, SYGVKD. The CDR3 is made up of 13 amino acids. The V end lost 0 bases, the J end lost 10 bases, and 11 bases lay between the germline ends. CDR3 bases: TGTGCCATCAGTGAGTCGAAAGGGGAGGCGCAGTATTTT. This codes for CAISESKGEAQYF.